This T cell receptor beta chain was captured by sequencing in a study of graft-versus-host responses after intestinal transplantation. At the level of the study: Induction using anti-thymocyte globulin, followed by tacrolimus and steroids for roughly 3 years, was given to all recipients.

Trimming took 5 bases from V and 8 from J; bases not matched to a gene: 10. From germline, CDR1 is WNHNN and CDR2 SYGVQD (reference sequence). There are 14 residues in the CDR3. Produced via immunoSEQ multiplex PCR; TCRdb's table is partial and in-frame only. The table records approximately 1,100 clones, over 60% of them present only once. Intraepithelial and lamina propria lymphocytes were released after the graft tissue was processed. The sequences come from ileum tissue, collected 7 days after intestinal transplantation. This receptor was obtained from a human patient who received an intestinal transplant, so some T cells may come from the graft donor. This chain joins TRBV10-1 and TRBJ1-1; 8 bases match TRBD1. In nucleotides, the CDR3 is TGCGCCAGCAGTTCGAAACGACAGGGGCGAGAAGCTTTCTTT. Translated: CASSSKRQGREAFF.